This TCR beta chain stems from a study of T cell responses to AZD1222 COVID-19 vaccine. About the research overall: Combined were second doses at about 4 or about 12 weeks. Findings of the study overall: Following two doses of AZD1222, Spike-specific TCR breadth and depth rose. Close to half of all spike-specific TCRs reportedly target regions of the variants that are unmutated. Clonal diversity was possibly underestimated; the donors were predominantly white British and more often female.

To note about this clone: Its target is unknown.

Produced via immunoSEQ multiplex PCR; TCRdb's table is partial and in-frame only. The sample yields approximately 150,000 clones, 80% to 95% seen once. The sequence derives from an adult in good health. The specimen comprised peripheral blood, sampled on day 0 of AZD1222 vaccination.

The CDR3, as DNA: TGTGCCAGCAGCCATCAGGGGGTAGGGGAAAAACTGTTTTTT. Translating it yields CASSHQGVGEKLFF. The rearrangement joins TRBV3-1 (or the pseudogene TRBV3-2) to TRBJ1-4, with 7 bases fitting TRBD1. With V trimmed by 3 bases and J by 8 bases, 6 bases remained unmatched. CDR3 size: 14 residues. Germline values: CDR1 LGHDT, CDR2 YNNKEL (reference sequence).